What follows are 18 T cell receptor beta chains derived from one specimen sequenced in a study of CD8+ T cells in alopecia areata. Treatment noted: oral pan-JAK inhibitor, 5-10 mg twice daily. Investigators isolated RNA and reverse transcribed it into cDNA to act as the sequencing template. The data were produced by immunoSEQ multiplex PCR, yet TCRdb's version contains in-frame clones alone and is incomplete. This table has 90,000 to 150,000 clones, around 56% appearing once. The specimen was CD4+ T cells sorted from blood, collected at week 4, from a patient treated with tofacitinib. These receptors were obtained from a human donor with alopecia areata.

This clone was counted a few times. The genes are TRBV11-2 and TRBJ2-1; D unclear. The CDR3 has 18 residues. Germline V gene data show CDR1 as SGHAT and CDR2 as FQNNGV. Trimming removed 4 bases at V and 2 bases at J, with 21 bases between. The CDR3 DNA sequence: TGTGCCAGCAGCTCCAACTTATATTCGGCGAATACCTACAATGAGCAGTTCTTC. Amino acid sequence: CASSSNLYSANTYNEQFF.

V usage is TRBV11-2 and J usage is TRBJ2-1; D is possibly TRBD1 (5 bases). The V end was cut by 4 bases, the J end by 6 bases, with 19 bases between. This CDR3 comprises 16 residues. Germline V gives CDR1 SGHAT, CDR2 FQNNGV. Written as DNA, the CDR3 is TGTGCCAGCAGCTCTCCCCGTGGGAAGGGGCTCAATGAGCAGTTCTTC. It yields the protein CASSSPRGKGLNEQFF.

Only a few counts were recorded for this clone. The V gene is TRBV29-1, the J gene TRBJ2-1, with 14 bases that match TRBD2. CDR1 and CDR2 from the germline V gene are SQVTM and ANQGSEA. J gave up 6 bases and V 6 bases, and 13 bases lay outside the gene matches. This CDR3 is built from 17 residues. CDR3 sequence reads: CSVARLAGGSGGNEQFF. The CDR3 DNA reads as TGCAGCGTCGCCCGACTAGCGGGGGGGTCCGGTGGCAATGAGCAGTTCTTC.

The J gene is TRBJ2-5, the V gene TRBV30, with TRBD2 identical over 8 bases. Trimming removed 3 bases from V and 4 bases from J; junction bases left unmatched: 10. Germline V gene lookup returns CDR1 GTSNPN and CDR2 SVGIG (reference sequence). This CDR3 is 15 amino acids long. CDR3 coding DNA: TGTGCCTGGAGGGTTAGCGGGGTAGGAAGAGAGACCCAGTACTTC. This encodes CAWRVSGVGRETQYF.

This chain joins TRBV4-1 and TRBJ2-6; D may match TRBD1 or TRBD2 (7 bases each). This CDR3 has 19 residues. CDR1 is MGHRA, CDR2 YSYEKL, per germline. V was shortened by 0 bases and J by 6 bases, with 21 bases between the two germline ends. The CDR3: CASSQEGGTVLSTANVLTF. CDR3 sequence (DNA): TGCGCCAGCAGCCAAGAGGGGGGGACAGTACTCTCGACGGCCAACGTCCTGACTTTC.

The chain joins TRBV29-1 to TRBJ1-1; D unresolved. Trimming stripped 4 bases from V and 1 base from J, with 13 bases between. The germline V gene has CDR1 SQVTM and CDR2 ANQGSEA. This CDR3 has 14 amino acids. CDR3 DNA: TGCAGCGTTGTCCCACAGCCAGGGAACACTGAAGCTTTCTTT. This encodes CSVVPQPGNTEAFF.

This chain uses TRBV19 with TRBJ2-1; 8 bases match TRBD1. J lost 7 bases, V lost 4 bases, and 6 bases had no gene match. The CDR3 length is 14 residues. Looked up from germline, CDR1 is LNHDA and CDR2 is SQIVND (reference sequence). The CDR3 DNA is TGTGCCAGTAGTAGCCAGGGGGCGCGGAATGAGCAGTTCTTC. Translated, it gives CASSSQGARNEQFF.

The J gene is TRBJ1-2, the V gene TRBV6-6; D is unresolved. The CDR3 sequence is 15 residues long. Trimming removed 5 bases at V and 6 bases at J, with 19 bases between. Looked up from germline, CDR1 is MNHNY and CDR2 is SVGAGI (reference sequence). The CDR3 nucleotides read TGTGCCAGCAGTGCTGACGGAGGAGACCGCCATGGCTACACCTTC. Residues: CASSADGGDRHGYTF.

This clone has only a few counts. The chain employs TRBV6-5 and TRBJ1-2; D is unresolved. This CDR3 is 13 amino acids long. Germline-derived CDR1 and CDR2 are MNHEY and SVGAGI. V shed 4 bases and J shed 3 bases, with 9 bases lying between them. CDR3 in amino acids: CASSSDIDYGYTF. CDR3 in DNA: TGTGCCAGCAGTTCCGACATAGACTATGGCTACACCTTC.

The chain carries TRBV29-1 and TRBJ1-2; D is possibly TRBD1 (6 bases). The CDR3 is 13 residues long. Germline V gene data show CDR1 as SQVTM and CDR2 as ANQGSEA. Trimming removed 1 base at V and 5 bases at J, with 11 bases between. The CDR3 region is CSVEGGQNYGYTF. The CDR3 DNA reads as TGCAGCGTTGAAGGTGGACAGAATTATGGCTACACCTTC.

DNA for the CDR3: TGTGCCTGGAGTAACAGCAATCAGCCCCAGCATTTT. This encodes CAWSNSNQPQHF. The V call is TRBV30, the J call TRBJ1-5; no clear D gene. The V gene lost 2 bases and the J gene lost 1 base, with 3 bases spanning the gap. The CDR3 spans 12 residues. CDR1 is GTSNPN, CDR2 SVGIG, per germline (reference sequence).

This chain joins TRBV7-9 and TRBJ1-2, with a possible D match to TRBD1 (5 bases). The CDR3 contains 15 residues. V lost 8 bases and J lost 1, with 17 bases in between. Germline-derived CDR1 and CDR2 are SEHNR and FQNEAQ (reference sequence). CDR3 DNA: TGTGCCAGCTCCGACGGGACGTCAGTTAACTATGGCTACACCTTC. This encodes CASSDGTSVNYGYTF.

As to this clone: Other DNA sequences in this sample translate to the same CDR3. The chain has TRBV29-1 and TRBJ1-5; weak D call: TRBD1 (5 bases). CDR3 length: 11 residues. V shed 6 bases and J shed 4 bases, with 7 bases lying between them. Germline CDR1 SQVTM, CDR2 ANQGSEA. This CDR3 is CSVGGNQPQHF. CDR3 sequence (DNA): TGCAGCGTCGGGGGGAATCAGCCCCAGCATTTT. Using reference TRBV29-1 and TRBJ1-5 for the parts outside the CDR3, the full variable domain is SAVISQKPSRDICQRGTSLTIQCQVDSQVTMMFWYRQQPGQSLTLIATANQGSEATYESGFVIDKFPISRPNLTFSTLTVSNMSPEDSSIYLCSVGGNQPQHFGDGTRLSIL.

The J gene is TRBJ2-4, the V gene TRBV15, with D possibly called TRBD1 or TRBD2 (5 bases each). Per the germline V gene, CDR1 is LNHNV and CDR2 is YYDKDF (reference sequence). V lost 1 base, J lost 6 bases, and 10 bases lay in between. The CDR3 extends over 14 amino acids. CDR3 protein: CATSRVGTGNIQYF. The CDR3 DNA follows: TGTGCCACCAGCAGAGTTGGGACGGGAAACATTCAGTACTTC.

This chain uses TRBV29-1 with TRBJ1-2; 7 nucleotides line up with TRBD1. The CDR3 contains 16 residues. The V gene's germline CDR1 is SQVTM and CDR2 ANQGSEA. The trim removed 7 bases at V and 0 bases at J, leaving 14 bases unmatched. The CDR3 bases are TGCAGCGCCTCAAATCCGGGACAGTGGACTAACTATGGCTACACCTTC. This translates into CSASNPGQWTNYGYTF.

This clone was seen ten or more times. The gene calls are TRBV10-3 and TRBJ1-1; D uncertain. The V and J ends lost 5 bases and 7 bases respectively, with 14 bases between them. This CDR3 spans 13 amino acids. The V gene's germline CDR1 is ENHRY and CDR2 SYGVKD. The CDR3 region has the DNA TGTGCCATCAGTTCGAATACGGGCTTTGAAGCTTTCTTT. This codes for CAISSNTGFEAFF.

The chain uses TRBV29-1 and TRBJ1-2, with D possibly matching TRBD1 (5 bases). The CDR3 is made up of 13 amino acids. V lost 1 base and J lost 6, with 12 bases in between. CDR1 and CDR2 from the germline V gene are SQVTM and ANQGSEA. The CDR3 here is CSVEGGRGNGYTF. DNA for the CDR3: TGCAGCGTTGAAGGGGGTCGGGGGAATGGCTACACCTTC.

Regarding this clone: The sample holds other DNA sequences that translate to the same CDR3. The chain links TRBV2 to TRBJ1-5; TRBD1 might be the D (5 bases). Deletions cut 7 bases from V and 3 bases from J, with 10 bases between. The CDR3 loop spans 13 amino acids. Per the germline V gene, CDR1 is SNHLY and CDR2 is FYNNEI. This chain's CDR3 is CASKGTVNQPQHF. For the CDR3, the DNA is TGTGCCAGCAAAGGGACCGTCAATCAGCCCCAGCATTTT. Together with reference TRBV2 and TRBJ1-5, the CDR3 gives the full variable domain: EPEVTQTPSHQVTQMGQEVILRCVPISNHLYFYWYRQILGQKVEFLVSFYNNEISEKSEIFDDQFSVERPDGSNFTLKIRSTKLEDSAMYFCASKGTVNQPQHFGDGTRLSIL.